This T cell receptor beta chain originates from a study of PD-1 blockade in classical Hodgkin lymphoma. In germline, CDR1 is MGHRA, CDR2 YSYEKL. The ends were cut back, 2 bases at V and 8 bases at J, with 16 bases in the middle. CDR3 size: 15 residues. Time point specified: newly diagnosed, previously untreated cHL patient sample. Sequenced by immunoSEQ multiplex PCR; TCRdb stores in-frame clones only, minus some. The profile shows 70,000 or so clones, 93% of them singletons. This TCR was recovered from a human donor with classical Hodgkin lymphoma. Sequencing was done on a sample of peripheral blood mononuclear cells (PBMCs). The chain has TRBV4-1 and TRBJ2-1; TRBD2 is a possible D gene (6 bases). CDR3 loop: CASSQFSGSGDEQFF. The DNA for the CDR3 is TGCGCCAGCAGCCAATTTTCCGGGAGTGGTGATGAGCAGTTCTTC.